These T cell receptor beta chains were read from a single sample in a study of spatial heterogeneity in lung cancer. TCRdb recomputed calls from the 5' RACE reads with MiXCR, one row per CDR3 protein. The data contain 30,000 to 45,000 distinct CDR3 sequences, roughly 8% of them singletons. The sample in question was PBMCs, obtained at surgery. Every receptor here comes from a male donor with early-stage non-small cell lung cancer. Each CDR3 is given with its conserved first and last residue. A D gene is named only where the DNA matches it firmly. The size entry is marked missing in some rows and otherwise reads once, few, many or a size class.

>.|.|14|TRBV6-2/TRBV6-3|TRBJ1-6
CASHSGDYNSPLHF
>.|few|15|TRBV20-1|TRBJ1-6
CSARDDPRNNSPLHF
>TRBD2|many|18|TRBV3-1|TRBJ2-5
CASSPIAGVSWAQETQYF
>.|.|13|TRBV19|TRBJ1-1
CASNSRGDTEAFF
>.|many|12|TRBV20-1|TRBJ2-4
CSAREGQNIQYF
>.|many|14|TRBV29-1|TRBJ2-2
CSVGQRTNTGELFF
>.|many|15|TRBV28|TRBJ1-5
CASSRPGGGDQPQHF
>TRBD1|many|14|TRBV19|TRBJ1-5
CASSIAGGNQPQHF
>.|many|14|TRBV20-1|TRBJ2-5
CSAPPDSTGQTQYF
>.|.|15|TRBV4-3|TRBJ2-2
CASSQDRWGTGELFF
>.|many|13|TRBV4-1|TRBJ2-5
CASSQGGGETQYF
>TRBD1|many|18|TRBV12-3/TRBV12-4|TRBJ1-4
CASSYDREGSRTNEKLFF
>.|many|15|TRBV29-1|TRBJ1-1
CSVTNDRALNTEAFF
>TRBD2|many|12|TRBV7-2|TRBJ2-1
CASSLTSGMQFF
>TRBD2|many|14|TRBV7-3|TRBJ2-2
CASSVGTTTGELFF
>.|few|15|TRBV20-1|TRBJ2-1
CSAREINTGYNEQFF
>.|many|14|TRBV28|TRBJ1-1
CASSMQTGIPEAFF
>TRBD2|many|15|TRBV4-2|TRBJ2-7
CASSQSVGGMDEQYF
>.|many|13|TRBV15|TRBJ2-4
CATRRQVAGIQYF
>TRBD2|.|15|TRBV7-2|TRBJ2-1
CASSLGSMGGNEQFF
>.|many|14|TRBV4-3|TRBJ2-1
CASSQQTGYNEQFF
>.|many|15|TRBV7-3|TRBJ2-7
CASSPGGTGAYEQYF
>TRBD1|few|14|TRBV6-5|TRBJ1-4
CASSPDRGGEKLFF
>.|.|13|TRBV27|TRBJ1-2
CASSSDIDYGYTF
>.|few|14|TRBV11-2|TRBJ1-1
CASSSGVGDAEAFF
>.|few|13|TRBV18|TRBJ2-5
CASSPSGQETQYF
>TRBD2|few|19|TRBV24-1|TRBJ2-3
CATSEGGTSGRIRTDTQYF
>.|many|11|TRBV21-1|TRBJ2-1
CATHRYNEQFF
>.|many|13|TRBV27|TRBJ2-3
CASSSRWADTQYF
>.|many|12|TRBV7-2|TRBJ2-2
CASSMNTGELFF
>.|few|13|TRBV30|TRBJ1-2
CAWSPGRDYGYTF
>TRBD1|.|15|TRBV20-1|TRBJ1-5
CSATPDRDSNQPQHF
>TRBD2|many|15|TRBV11-2|TRBJ2-1
CASSHYAGGPGEQFF
>TRBD1|many|16|TRBV4-2|TRBJ2-1
CASSQDLGQGANEQFF
>.|few|14|TRBV5-1|TRBJ2-2
CASSFGTNTGELFF
>.|.|12|TRBV19|TRBJ2-3
CASSIATDTQYF
>TRBD1|many|22|TRBV4-3|TRBJ2-3
CASSQVRLRSGTGQSSTDTQYF
>.|few|15|TRBV4-1|TRBJ2-2
CASSQAGGNTGELFF
>.|many|15|TRBV6-5|TRBJ2-7
CASSYRDTSSYEQYF
>.|.|13|TRBV11-2|TRBJ1-1
CASSWALDTEAFF
>.|few|13|TRBV3-2|TRBJ1-1
CASSQDLGTKAFF
>.|many|16|TRBV12-3/TRBV12-4|TRBJ1-5
CASSPSVGGGNQPQHF
>TRBD2|many|17|TRBV6-2/TRBV6-3|TRBJ2-1
CASSYGAGSGSINEQFF
>.|many|12|TRBV7-8|TRBJ1-5
CASSLGIQPQHF